This TCR beta chain was captured by sequencing in a study of blood T cell repertoires in COVID-19. Study background: PBMCs, B-cell-depleted T cells, or T cells were the source of the cDNA or gDNA that made up the material.

In the original processing: Amplification of reference gene primers was used by the study to estimate nucleated cell counts. The assay was immunoSEQ multiplex PCR, and TCRdb's table has in-frame clones only and misses some. D and trimming come from the DNA, and the V and J calls and clone size come from that table. The sample has tens of thousands of clones, 65% to 85% seen once. CDR1 is MNHNS, CDR2 SASEGT, per germline. V dropped 1 base and J dropped 5; count of bases not matched to a gene: 15. The CDR3 covers 18 residues. The sample consisted of peripheral blood. The gene calls are TRBV6-1 and TRBJ1-1, with TRBD1 matching 8 bases. The receptor's source is a woman at least 80 years old with acute or convalescent COVID-19. DNA for the CDR3: TGTGCCAGCAGTGAAGAAGGGGGCACAGGGGGAGGACTGACTGAAGCTTTCTTT. Its protein product is CASSEEGGTGGGLTEAFF.